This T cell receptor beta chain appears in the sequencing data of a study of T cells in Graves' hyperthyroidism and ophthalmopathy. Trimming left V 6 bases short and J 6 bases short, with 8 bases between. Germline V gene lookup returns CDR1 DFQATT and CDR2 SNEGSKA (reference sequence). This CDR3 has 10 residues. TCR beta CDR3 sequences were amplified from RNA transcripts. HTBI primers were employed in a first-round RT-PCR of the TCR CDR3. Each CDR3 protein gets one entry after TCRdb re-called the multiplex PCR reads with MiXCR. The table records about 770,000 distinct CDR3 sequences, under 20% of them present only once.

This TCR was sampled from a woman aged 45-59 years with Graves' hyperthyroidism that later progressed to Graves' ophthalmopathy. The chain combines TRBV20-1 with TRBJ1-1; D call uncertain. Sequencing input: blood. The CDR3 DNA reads TGCAGTGCGCCGGTCTCTGAAGCTTTCTTT. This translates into CSAPVSEAFF.